Many counts were recorded for the clone carrying this T cell receptor beta chain. Its target is not known. The data were taken from a study of human T cells and chemical hapten exposure. Study-wide results and limits: In comparison with controls, expanded TCRs gave rise to a significantly larger number of large CDR3 similarity clusters.

Germline trimming cut 5 bases from V and 7 bases from J; bases unmatched to any gene: 14. This CDR3 contains 16 residues. TCRdb redid the calling of the RACE reads with MiXCR, one entry per CDR3 protein. The sample carries under 450,000 distinct CDR3 sequences, roughly 4.8% recorded once. Time point noted: patch test 1, 2 weeks after DPC sensitization. This sample's treatment: therapeutic diphenylcyclopropenone sensitization with weekly scalp DPC. Total RNA was isolated from unfractionated whole blood. The gene calls are TRBV12-3 or TRBV12-4 and TRBJ1-2, with 9 bases that match TRBD1. The sample consisted of whole blood, taken in connection with sensitization to the hapten diphenylcyclopropenone (DPC). The clonotype comes from a woman between 50 and 59 years old with alopecia areata. Some clones in this sample may be carry-over from other donors' samples. This chain's CDR3 is CASSPPQGAFGVGYTF. CDR3 DNA sequence: TGTGCCAGCAGTCCGCCACAGGGGGCTTTTGGGGTTGGCTACACCTTC.